The rows below give T cell receptor beta chains drawn from one sample of a study of regulatory T cells in long-lasting Graves disease. TCRdb processed the multiplex PCR reads anew with MiXCR; each CDR3 protein has one entry. Of about 540,000 distinct CDR3 sequences in the sample, approximately 13% were seen once. This sample also appeared in a second study, on T cells in Graves' hyperthyroidism and ophthalmopathy.

This specimen was peripheral blood mononuclear cells (PBMCs), taken at new diagnosis, from a patient treated with antithyroid drugs. All receptors come from a man aged 25-40 years with Graves disease. Both conserved end residues are part of each CDR3. D genes are given only for firm matches. Not every row has a clone size; where given, it reads once, few, many or a size class.

abundance,v_gene,d_gene,j_gene,CDR3nt,CDR3aa
medium-sized,TRBV2,.,TRBJ2-3,TGTGCCAGGTTCAGCTGGGGACTGACAGATACGCAGTATTTT,CARFSWGLTDTQYF
.,TRBV18,TRBD2,TRBJ2-5,TGTGCCAGCTCACCTGGGACTAGCGGGAGAGAGACCCAGTACTTC,CASSPGTSGRETQYF
few,TRBV5-6,TRBD1,TRBJ2-4,TGTGCCAGCAGCAAGGACAGGAAAAACATTCAGTACTTC,CASSKDRKNIQYF
many,TRBV24-1,.,TRBJ2-5,TGTGCCACCAGTCAATCGGGGCCCCAAGAGACCCAGTACTTC,CATSQSGPQETQYF
many,TRBV6-1,.,TRBJ1-1,TGTGCCAGCAGCCTGGGACGTCGCACTGAAGCTTTCTTT,CASSLGRRTEAFF
.,TRBV15,.,TRBJ1-5,TGTGCCACCAGCAGAGTTGGTCAGCCCCAGCATTTT,CATSRVGQPQHF
many,TRBV18,TRBD2,TRBJ2-7,TGTGCCAGCTCGGCGGGAGCCTCCTACGAGCAGTACTTC,CASSAGASYEQYF
few,TRBV15,TRBD1,TRBJ1-1,TGTGCCACCAGCAGCCCCCGGACAGGGATGACTGAAGCTTTCTTT,CATSSPRTGMTEAFF
many,TRBV7-2,TRBD2,TRBJ2-5,TGTGCCAGCAGCTTAGGACCAGCGGGAGGGGAGACCCAGTACTTC,CASSLGPAGGETQYF
many,TRBV15,TRBD2,TRBJ2-1,TGTGCCACCACCCACGTTGGGGTAGCGGGAATCAATGAGCAGTTCTTC,CATTHVGVAGINEQFF
.,TRBV14,.,TRBJ2-5,TGTGCCAGCAGCCCGCTGCGAGGGGAAGAGACCCAGTACTTC,CASSPLRGEETQYF
.,TRBV27,.,TRBJ1-4,TGTGCCAGCAGTTTCAACAGTCGTAATGAAAAACTGTTTTTT,CASSFNSRNEKLFF
many,TRBV20-1,.,TRBJ2-1,TGCAGTGCCAGCCCCTACCTAGCACCCGACTCTTCTGATGAGCAGTTCTTC,CSASPYLAPDSSDEQFF
.,TRBV29-1,.,TRBJ2-7,TGCAGCGTTGAATCCCCGGGACAAAACTACGAGCAGTACTTC,CSVESPGQNYEQYF
many,TRBV24-1,TRBD2,TRBJ2-7,TGTGCCACCAGTGAGGCTAGCGGGAGGGTATCCTACGAGCAGTACTTC,CATSEASGRVSYEQYF
.,TRBV20-1,.,TRBJ1-4,TGCAGTGCTAGATCCTATTCAGGGGATACTAATGAAAAACTGTTTTTT,CSARSYSGDTNEKLFF
many,TRBV7-9,.,TRBJ2-1,TGTGCCAGCAGCTCCGACCCGGCCGTGAACAATGAGCAGTTCTTC,CASSSDPAVNNEQFF
many,TRBV6-1,.,TRBJ2-7,TGTGCCAGCAGTGCCCACCCGAAGGGGCAGTACTTC,CASSAHPKGQYF
few,TRBV11-2,.,TRBJ2-7,TGTGCCAGCAGGGGGGGCTCGGGGGACGAGCAGTACTTC,CASRGGSGDEQYF
few,TRBV6-1,.,TRBJ2-1,TGTGCCAGCCGGACCCCTACGGGTAGGGTCAATGAGCAGTTCTTC,CASRTPTGRVNEQFF
many,TRBV29-1,.,TRBJ2-2,TGCAGCGTTGGTGTCCGCACCGGGGAGCTGTTTTTT,CSVGVRTGELFF
once,TRBV19,TRBD2,TRBJ2-7,TGTGCCAGTAATGAGCGGGAGGGCCCGGACGAGCAGTACTTC,CASNEREGPDEQYF
few,TRBV6-2/TRBV6-3,.,TRBJ2-7,TGTGCCAGCAGTCCCCAGGGGGAGGGGAACTACGAGCAGTACTTC,CASSPQGEGNYEQYF
.,TRBV5-1,.,TRBJ2-7,TGCGCCAGCAGCCCAAATTCCCTGGCCGGCTACGAGCAGTACTTC,CASSPNSLAGYEQYF
many,TRBV20-1,TRBD2,TRBJ2-7,TGCAGTGCCGCGACTAGCGGGAGCTACGAGCAGTACTTC,CSAATSGSYEQYF
many,TRBV7-9,.,TRBJ2-7,TGTGCCAGCAGCTTATACCCCCACGAGCAGTACTTC,CASSLYPHEQYF
many,TRBV24-1,TRBD2,TRBJ2-7,TGTGCCACCAGTGATGGTGGTGCGGGGGCTAGCGGGATAACGACCTACGAGCAGTACTTC,CATSDGGAGASGITTYEQYF
many,TRBV14,TRBD1,TRBJ1-1,TGTGCCAGCAGCCATAAACAGGGGGTGAGGGCTGAAGCTTTCTTT,CASSHKQGVRAEAFF
many,TRBV12-3/TRBV12-4,.,TRBJ1-2,TGTGCCAGCACGGAGGGGATTTTGGACTACACCTTC,CASTEGILDYTF
many,TRBV6-2/TRBV6-3,TRBD2,TRBJ2-5,TGTGCCAGCAGCAGGACTCTAGCGGGAGAAGAGACCCAGTACTTC,CASSRTLAGEETQYF
once,TRBV4-1,.,TRBJ1-5,TGCGCCAGCAGCGAAACCTGGGGATACAATCAGCCCCAGCATTTT,CASSETWGYNQPQHF
few,TRBV24-1,TRBD2,TRBJ2-2,TGTGCCACCAGTGATTTGCACGTACTAGCGGGAGGGCCTAGCACCGGGGAGCTGTTTTTT,CATSDLHVLAGGPSTGELFF
many,TRBV10-3,TRBD1,TRBJ2-2,TGTGCCATCTCGACAGGGAGAGGGACCGGGGAGCTGTTTTTT,CAISTGRGTGELFF
many,TRBV19,TRBD1,TRBJ2-7,TGTGCCAGTAGCAAACAGGGGGCGTACGAGCAGTACTTC,CASSKQGAYEQYF
many,TRBV2,.,TRBJ1-1,TGTGCCACCATACCGCTGAGTCCAGGGCGGGACACTGAAGCTTTCTTT,CATIPLSPGRDTEAFF
many,TRBV12-3/TRBV12-4,.,TRBJ2-5,TGTGCCAGCACCCGGTGGCTGTCGGGGCAAGAGACCCAGTACTTC,CASTRWLSGQETQYF
many,TRBV15,.,TRBJ2-5,TGTGCCACCAGCAGGCCCGGAGGGAACCAAGAGACCCAGTACTTC,CATSRPGGNQETQYF
.,TRBV6-9,.,TRBJ2-7,TGTGCCAGCAGTTACAACAGAGCCTACGAGCAGTACTTC,CASSYNRAYEQYF
.,TRBV6-2/TRBV6-3,.,TRBJ2-1,TGTGCCAGCAGTTACAGGAGGCGAGTCTACAGTGAGCAGTTCTTC,CASSYRRRVYSEQFF
many,TRBV6-2/TRBV6-3,.,TRBJ1-5,TGTGCCAGCAGTCCCCAGATTGGTCCCCAGCATTTT,CASSPQIGPQHF
.,TRBV19,TRBD2,TRBJ2-2,TGTGCCAGTAGTCCGGGACTAGCGGGAGGGCCGATCGGGGAGCTGTTTTTT,CASSPGLAGGPIGELFF
.,TRBV20-1,.,TRBJ2-7,TGCGGTGCTAGAGAGGACAGTTCCTACGAGCAGTACTTC,CGAREDSSYEQYF
few,TRBV25-1,.,TRBJ1-5,TGTGCCAGCAGCCAGGGCAGGTATGAGCCCCAGCATTTT,CASSQGRYEPQHF
.,TRBV29-1,.,TRBJ2-7,TGCAGCGTTGAAGTATCGGGGGTGGGCGAGCAGTACTTC,CSVEVSGVGEQYF
many,TRBV7-8,.,TRBJ2-1,TGTGCCAGCAGCTTAGTGATCGGGGGCAGTGAGCAGTTCTTC,CASSLVIGGSEQFF
.,TRBV7-2,TRBD1,TRBJ1-1,TGTGCCAGCAGCTTACGGACAGGGCCCCGCATGAACACTGAAGCTTTCTTT,CASSLRTGPRMNTEAFF
many,TRBV3-1,.,TRBJ2-1,TGTGCCAGCAGCCACCGCCGGTATGAGCAGTTCTTC,CASSHRRYEQFF
few,TRBV13,TRBD1,TRBJ2-7,TGTGCCAGCAGCCCGGGGACAGGGGAGTACGAGCAGTACTTC,CASSPGTGEYEQYF
many,TRBV29-1,.,TRBJ2-7,TGCAGCGTTGGGGAGACAGGATCAGAGCAGTACTTC,CSVGETGSEQYF
few,TRBV18,TRBD2,TRBJ2-1,TGTGCCAGCTCACCAATAAAGATAGCGGGAGGGCCCTATGAGCAGTTCTTC,CASSPIKIAGGPYEQFF